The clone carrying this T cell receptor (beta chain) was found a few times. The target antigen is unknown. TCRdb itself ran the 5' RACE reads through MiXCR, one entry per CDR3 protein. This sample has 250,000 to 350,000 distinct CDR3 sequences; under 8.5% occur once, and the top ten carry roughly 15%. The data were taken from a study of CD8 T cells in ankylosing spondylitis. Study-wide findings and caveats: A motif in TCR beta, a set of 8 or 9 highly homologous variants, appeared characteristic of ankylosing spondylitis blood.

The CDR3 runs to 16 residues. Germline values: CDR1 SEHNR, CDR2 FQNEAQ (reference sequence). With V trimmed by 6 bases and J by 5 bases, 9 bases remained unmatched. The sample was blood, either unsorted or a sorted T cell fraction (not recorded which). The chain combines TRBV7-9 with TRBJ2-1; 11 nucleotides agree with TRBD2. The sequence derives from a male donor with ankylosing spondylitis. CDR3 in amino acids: CASSLRGLAANNEQFF. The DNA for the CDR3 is TGTGCCAGCAGTCTTAGGGGACTAGCGGCGAACAATGAGCAGTTCTTC.